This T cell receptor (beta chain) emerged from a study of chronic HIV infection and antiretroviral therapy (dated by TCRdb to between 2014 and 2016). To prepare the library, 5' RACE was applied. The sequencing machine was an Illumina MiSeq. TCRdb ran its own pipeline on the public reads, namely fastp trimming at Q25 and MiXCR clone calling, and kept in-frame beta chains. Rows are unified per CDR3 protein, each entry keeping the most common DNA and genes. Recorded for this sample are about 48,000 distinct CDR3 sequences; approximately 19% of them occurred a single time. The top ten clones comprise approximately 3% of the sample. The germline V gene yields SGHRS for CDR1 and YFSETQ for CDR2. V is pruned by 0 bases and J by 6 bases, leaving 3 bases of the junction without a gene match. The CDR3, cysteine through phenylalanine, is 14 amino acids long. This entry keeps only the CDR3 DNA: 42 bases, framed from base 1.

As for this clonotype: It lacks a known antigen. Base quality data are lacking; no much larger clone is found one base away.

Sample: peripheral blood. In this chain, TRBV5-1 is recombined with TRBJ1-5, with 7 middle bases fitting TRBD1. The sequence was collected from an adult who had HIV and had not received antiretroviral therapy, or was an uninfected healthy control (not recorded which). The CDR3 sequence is CASSLVAGGQPQHF. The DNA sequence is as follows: TGCGCCAGCAGCTTGGTGGCAGGGGGTCAGCCCCAGCATTTT.